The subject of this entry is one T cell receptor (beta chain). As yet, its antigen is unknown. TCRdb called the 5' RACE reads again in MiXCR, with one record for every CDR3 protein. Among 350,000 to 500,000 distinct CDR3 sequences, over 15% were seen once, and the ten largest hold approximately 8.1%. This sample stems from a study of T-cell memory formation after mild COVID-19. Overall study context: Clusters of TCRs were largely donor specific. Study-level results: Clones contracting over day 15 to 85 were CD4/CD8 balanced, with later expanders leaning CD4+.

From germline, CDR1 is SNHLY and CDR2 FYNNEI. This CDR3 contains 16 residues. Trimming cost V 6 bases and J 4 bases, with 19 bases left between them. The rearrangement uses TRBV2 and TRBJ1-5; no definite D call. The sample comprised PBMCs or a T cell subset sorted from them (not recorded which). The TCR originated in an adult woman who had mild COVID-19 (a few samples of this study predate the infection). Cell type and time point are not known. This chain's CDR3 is CASSFRVDLFNQPQHF. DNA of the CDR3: TGTGCCAGCAGCTTCCGGGTGGACCTCTTTAATCAGCCCCAGCATTTT. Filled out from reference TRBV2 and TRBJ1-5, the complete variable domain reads EPEVTQTPSHQVTQMGQEVILRCVPISNHLYFYWYRQILGQKVEFLVSFYNNEISEKSEIFDDQFSVERPDGSNFTLKIRSTKLEDSAMYFCASSFRVDLFNQPQHFGDGTRLSIL.